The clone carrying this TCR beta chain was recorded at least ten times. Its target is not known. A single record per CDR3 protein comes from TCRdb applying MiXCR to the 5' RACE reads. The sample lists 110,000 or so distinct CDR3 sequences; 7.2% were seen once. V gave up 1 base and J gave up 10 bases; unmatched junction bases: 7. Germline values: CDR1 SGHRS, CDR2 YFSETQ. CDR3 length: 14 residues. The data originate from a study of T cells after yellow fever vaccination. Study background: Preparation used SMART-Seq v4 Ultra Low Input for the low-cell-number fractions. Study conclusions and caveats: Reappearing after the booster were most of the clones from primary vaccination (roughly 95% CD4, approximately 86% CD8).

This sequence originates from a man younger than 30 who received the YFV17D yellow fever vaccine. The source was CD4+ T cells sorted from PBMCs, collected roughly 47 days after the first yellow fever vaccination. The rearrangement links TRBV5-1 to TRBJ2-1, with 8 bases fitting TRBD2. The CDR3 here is CASSLIAGSEEQFF. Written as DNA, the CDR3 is TGCGCCAGCAGCTTGATAGCGGGGTCGGAGGAGCAGTTCTTC.